One and the same sample provided the 10 T cell receptor beta chains below, sequenced in a study of T cell changes during pregnancy in multiple sclerosis. TCRdb's table, derived via immunoSEQ multiplex PCR, lists solely in-frame clones and lacks some. The data hold tens of thousands of clones, with about 93% observed a single time. The starting material was CD4+ T cells from peripheral blood mononuclear cells, obtained in the second trimester of pregnancy. These receptors all stem from a female donor with multiple sclerosis, enrolled in a pregnancy study.

The chain employs TRBV19 and TRBJ2-3; 7 bases match TRBD1. The CDR3 loop spans 14 amino acids. CDR1 is LNHDA, CDR2 SQIVND, per germline (reference sequence). J gave up 3 bases and V 6 bases, and 6 bases lay outside the gene matches. The CDR3 DNA reads TGTGCCAGTAGAACAGGGGAGAGGACAGATACGCAGTATTTT. It codes for CASRTGERTDTQYF.

This chain uses TRBV19 with TRBJ2-5; TRBD1 aligns across 12 bases. The CDR3 length is 16 residues. Germline V CDR1 and CDR2: LNHDA, SQIVND (reference sequence). The junction had 7 bases not matched to a gene; V was cut back by 3 bases and J by 5 bases. The CDR3 DNA is TGTGCCAGTAGTATGCTGGGGACAGGGGGCAGGGAGACCCAGTACTTC. Its translation: CASSMLGTGGRETQYF.

V usage is TRBV7-9 and J usage is TRBJ2-5; no clear D. In germline, CDR1 is SEHNR, CDR2 FQNEAQ (reference sequence). CDR3 length: 11 residues. V was clipped by 1 base and J by 9 bases, with 6 bases between them. CDR3 nucleotide sequence: TGTGCCAGCAGCTTAGAAAAGCCCCAGTACTTC. Translating it yields CASSLEKPQYF.

The rearrangement links TRBV11-3 to TRBJ1-1; D unclear. The germline V gene encodes CDR1 SGHNT and CDR2 YENEEA. Trimming removed 5 bases at V and 2 bases at J, with 12 bases between. CDR3 length: 14 amino acids. CDR3 residues: CASSLSGFNTEAFF. In DNA, the CDR3 is TGTGCCAGCAGCCTTTCCGGGTTCAACACTGAAGCTTTCTTT.

The V call is TRBV19, the J call TRBJ2-3; 8 nucleotides match TRBD1. The germline CDR1 and CDR2 sequences are LNHDA and SQIVND (reference sequence). V was clipped by 0 bases and J by 6 bases; unmatched bases: 14. The CDR3 consists of 18 residues. Here the CDR3 reads CASSIDQGRGQTRDTQYF. In DNA form, the CDR3 reads TGTGCCAGTAGTATAGATCAGGGCAGGGGGCAAACTCGGGATACGCAGTATTTT.

This sequence joins TRBV5-4 and TRBJ2-1; TRBD2 matches at 13 bases. The CDR3 totals 17 residues. Germline V gene data show CDR1 as SGHNT and CDR2 as YYREEE (reference sequence). The V gene end was trimmed by 4 bases and the J gene end by 4 bases; junction bases not matched to a gene: 8. CDR3 region: CASSAGLAGLPYNEQFF. CDR3 coding DNA: TGTGCCAGCAGCGCGGGACTAGCGGGGCTTCCTTACAATGAGCAGTTCTTC.

V gene TRBV18 combines with J gene TRBJ2-1, with 9 bases fitting TRBD1. The length of the CDR3 is 14 residues. Germline trimming cut 3 bases from V and 9 bases from J; bases unmatched to any gene: 6. Looked up from germline, CDR1 is KGHSH and CDR2 is LQKENI. The CDR3 region is CASSPGTGTGEQFF. CDR3 nucleotide sequence: TGTGCCAGCTCACCCGGGACAGGGACCGGTGAGCAGTTCTTC.

V is TRBV13 and J is TRBJ2-7; 12 positions agree with TRBD2. V dropped 3 bases and J dropped 7; count of bases not matched to a gene: 4. Germline V gene sequence: CDR1 PRHDT, CDR2 FYEKMQ (reference sequence). This CDR3 is built from 14 residues. The CDR3 coding sequence is TGTGCCAGCAGCTTCGGACTAGCGGGGAGGGAGCAGTACTTC. Translated, it gives CASSFGLAGREQYF. Full variable domain (outside the CDR3, taken from reference TRBV13 and TRBJ2-7): AAGVIQSPRHLIKEKRETATLKCYPIPRHDTVYWYQQGPGQDPQFLISFYEKMQSDKGSIPDRFSAQQFSDYHSELNMSSLELGDSALYFCASSFGLAGREQYFGPGTRLTVT.

The chain joins TRBV11-3 to TRBJ2-6, with D maybe TRBD1 (5 bases). This CDR3 region has 16 residues. Germline loops: CDR1 SGHNT, CDR2 YENEEA. V was shortened by 5 bases and J by 0 bases, with 11 bases between the two germline ends. CDR3 amino acids: CASSPPQVSGANVLTF. Here the CDR3 DNA reads TGTGCCAGCAGCCCGCCACAGGTCTCTGGGGCCAACGTCCTGACTTTC.

This chain links TRBV6-5 with TRBJ1-2; D is unclear. V was clipped by 2 bases and J by 8 bases, with 6 bases between them. The CDR3 has 11 amino acids. CDR1 and CDR2 (germline): MNHEY, SVGAGI. Written as DNA, the CDR3 is TGTGCCAGCAGTTACGCGGGGGGCTACACCTTC. It translates to CASSYAGGYTF.